This T cell receptor (beta chain) was documented in a study of Graves' ophthalmopathy and Graves' hyperthyroidism. Study outcomes and limitations: Thyroid clonotypes that were expanded above 0.001 frequency mostly also appeared in blood.

The germline CDR1 and CDR2 sequences are MDHEN and SYDVKM. The CDR3 is made up of 18 amino acids. The V end was cut by 4 bases, the J end by 0 bases, with 18 bases between. This clonotype was recorded many times. Its specificity is not known. Amplification targeted the TCR beta CDR3 regions, with RNA transcripts as the source material. HTBI-primed RT-PCR formed the first round, and a multiplex PCR formed the second. Each CDR3 protein gets one entry after TCRdb re-called the multiplex PCR reads with MiXCR. The table includes about 370,000 distinct CDR3 sequences, about a sixth detected once. The receptor comes from an adult woman with stable Graves' hyperthyroidism. This sequence joins TRBV28 and TRBJ2-2, with D tentatively TRBD1 (5 bases). Sequencing input: peripheral blood. The CDR3 nucleotides are TGTGCCAGCAGTTCTGTGACAGCCCGACCGGCGAACACCGGGGAGCTGTTTTTT. This codes for CASSSVTARPANTGELFF.